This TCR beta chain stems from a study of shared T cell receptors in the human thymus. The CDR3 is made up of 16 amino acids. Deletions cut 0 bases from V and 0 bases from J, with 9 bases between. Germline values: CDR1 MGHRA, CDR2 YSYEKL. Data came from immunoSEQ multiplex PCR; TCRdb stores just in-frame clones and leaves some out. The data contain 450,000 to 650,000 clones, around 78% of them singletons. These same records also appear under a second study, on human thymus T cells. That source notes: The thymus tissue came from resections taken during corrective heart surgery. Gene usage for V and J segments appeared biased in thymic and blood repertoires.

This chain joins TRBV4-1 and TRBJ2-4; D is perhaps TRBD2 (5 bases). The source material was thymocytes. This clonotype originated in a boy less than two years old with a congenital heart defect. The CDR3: CASSQEERGAKNIQYF. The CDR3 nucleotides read TGCGCCAGCAGCCAAGAAGAACGGGGAGCCAAAAACATTCAGTACTTC.